Here is one TCR beta chain with its context. Its specificity is unknown. This sample was included in a study of TIL therapy for anti-PD-1-resistant metastatic lung cancer. Regarding the study as a whole: After infusion, TIL clonotypes partly replaced peripheral T cells and declined over months. The cohort had more treatment-naive, never-smoker and oncogene-addicted patients than typical.

The immunoSEQ assay was v3. Libraries were sequenced to 2 million to 2.5 million read pairs (survey) or about 5-6.5 million (deep). Using immunoSEQ multiplex PCR, the repertoire was profiled, and TCRdb retains in-frame clones only, with some absent. The sample contains about 53,000 clones, 70% to 75% of which appear only once. This sample's time point: pre-treatment sample, taken before nivolumab and TIL therapy. Stage 4 NSCLC adults joined between October 2017 and January 2020. J lost 5 bases, V lost 4 bases, and 0 bases had no gene match. The CDR3 extends over 11 amino acids. Germline V CDR1 and CDR2: SQVTM, ANQGSEA.

V and J are TRBV29-1 and TRBJ2-5; 8 nucleotides agree with TRBD1. The sample was blood, taken at baseline. The receptor's source is a person aged 25 to 79 with non-small cell lung cancer. The CDR3 coding sequence is TGCAGCGTTGGACAGGGGGAGACCCAGTACTTC. It translates to CSVGQGETQYF.